A single sample gave rise to the 22 T cell receptor beta chains below, sequenced in a study of vaccination effects on CD4 cells after COVID-19. Peptide-pool stimulation followed by sequencing identified expanded antigen-specific CD4+ clonotypes in the ViraFEST assay. The culture ran for under eleven days, and then CD4+ T cells were isolated. All vaccine recipients tested negative for nucleocapsid antibodies and had never contracted SARS-CoV-2 infection. TCRdb's copy holds only in-frame clones and misses some; the assay was immunoSEQ multiplex PCR. The table records tens of thousands of clones, approximately 72% of them present only once. These receptors have no identified antigens. Sequenced material: CD4+ T cells from PBMCs cultured with HCoV-NL63 spike peptides, taken before COVID-19 vaccination. These receptors all come from a human donor who received a COVID-19 vaccine.

This clone was detected a few times. The identical CDR3 is also encoded by other nucleotide sequences in the sample. The chain joins TRBV7-9 to TRBJ1-1, with D unclear. This CDR3 is built from 13 residues. The germline V gene has CDR1 SEHNR and CDR2 FQNEAQ (reference sequence). Trimming took 1 base from V and 1 from J, leaving 4 bases between them. The CDR3 region is CASSLDRNTEAFF. The CDR3 coding sequence is TGTGCCAGCAGCTTAGACAGGAACACTGAAGCTTTCTTT.

The chain is built from TRBV6-5 and TRBJ2-7, with D unclear. Germline-derived CDR1 and CDR2 are MNHEY and SVGAGI. Trimming shortened V by 6 bases and J by 3 bases, and 6 bases separated the two germline ends. CDR3 size: 11 residues. The CDR3 nucleotides are TGTGCCAGCAGCGTCAACTACGAGCAGTACGTC. Translated, it gives CASSVNYEQYV.

The chain couples TRBV28 to TRBJ1-5, with a possible D match to TRBD1 (6 bases). Trimming took 6 bases from V and 6 from J, leaving 15 bases between them. The CDR3 sequence is 14 residues long. Germline CDR1 MDHEN, CDR2 SYDVKM. The CDR3 sequence is CASRKGGSVQPQHF. The CDR3 nucleotides are TGTGCCAGCAGGAAGGGGGGCTCCGTTCAGCCCCAGCATTTT.

This sequence joins TRBV20-1 and TRBJ1-4; D is ambiguous. Germline CDR1 DFQATT, CDR2 SNEGSKA (reference sequence). Trimming left V 3 bases short and J 14 bases short, with 13 bases between. The CDR3 is 11 amino acids. In nucleotides, the CDR3 is TGCAGTGCTAGTTTTTTAGAAACTCTGTTTTTT. It codes for CSASFLETLFF.

V usage is TRBV4-2 and J usage is TRBJ1-2, with TRBD1 identical over 8 bases. This CDR3 is 14 amino acids long. V lost 6 bases, J lost 2 bases, and 5 bases stayed unmatched. Germline assignment: CDR1 LGHNA and CDR2 YNFKEQ. CDR3 sequence (DNA): TGTGCCAGCAGGAACACAGGGGGAAACTATGGCTACACCTTC. Protein product: CASRNTGGNYGYTF.

CDR3: CASTYYNEQFF. Written as DNA, the CDR3 is TGTGCCAGCACCTACTACAATGAGCAGTTCTTC. The J gene is TRBJ2-1, the V gene TRBV7-2; no clear D gene. From germline, CDR1 is SGHTA and CDR2 FQGNSA. V was clipped by 7 bases and J by 3 bases, with 4 bases between them. The CDR3 totals 11 residues.

This chain uses TRBV10-3 with TRBJ2-5; D gene uncertain. Germline V gives CDR1 ENHRY, CDR2 SYGVKD. Trimming cost V 4 bases and J 5 bases, with 11 bases left between them. The CDR3 loop spans 13 amino acids. CDR3 in DNA: TGTGCCATCAGTGTCTCGGAGATCGAGACCCAGTACTTC. The encoded protein is CAISVSEIETQYF.

This chain uses TRBV7-2 with TRBJ1-1; no clear D gene. Germline CDR1 and CDR2: SGHTA and FQGNSA. Trimming took 4 bases from V and 0 from J, leaving 12 bases between them. The CDR3 is 15 residues long. CDR3 sequence: CASSYRASMNTEAFF. The CDR3, as DNA: TGTGCCAGCAGCTACCGGGCCAGCATGAACACTGAAGCTTTCTTT.

The chain employs TRBV7-3 and TRBJ2-5; 9 bases agree with TRBD1. Germline loops: CDR1 SGHTA, CDR2 FQGTGA. This CDR3 region has 16 residues. V lost 4 bases to trimming and J lost 3 bases; unmatched junction nucleotides: 9. The CDR3 loop is CASSSGTGRVKETQYF. DNA of the CDR3: TGTGCCAGCAGCTCCGGGACAGGGAGGGTCAAAGAGACCCAGTACTTC.

The CDR3 DNA is TGCGCCAGCAGCTTGGGCAGGGCTGGGGCCAACGTCCTGACTTTC. Translating it yields CASSLGRAGANVLTF. The chain links TRBV5-1 to TRBJ2-6; D perhaps matches TRBD1 (5 bases). Per germline, CDR1 SGHRS and CDR2 YFSETQ. Trimming took 0 bases from V and 2 from J, leaving 6 bases between them. This CDR3 comprises 15 residues.

This sequence joins TRBV6-1 and TRBJ2-7; D is undetermined. Germline CDR1 reads MNHNS; CDR2 reads SASEGT. This CDR3 is 14 amino acids long. Trimming took 1 base from V and 4 from J, leaving 11 bases between them. For the CDR3, the DNA is TGTGCCAGCAGTGAAGGAGGCGAATTTTACGAGCAGTACGTC. It codes for CASSEGGEFYEQYV.

This chain connects TRBV28 to TRBJ1-2; 11 nucleotides align to TRBD1. CDR3 size: 15 residues. V lost 0 bases and J lost 8; bases outside the gene matches: 5. Germline loops: CDR1 MDHEN, CDR2 SYDVKM. CDR3 DNA: TGTGCCAGCAGTTTATGGCCGGGACAGGGGGGCGGCTACACCTTC. Translation: CASSLWPGQGGGYTF.

CDR3 sequence (DNA): TGTGCCACGGGACAGACAGATACGCAGTATTTT. The encoded protein is CATGQTDTQYF. The chain carries TRBV24-1 and TRBJ2-3; 7 bases match TRBD1. Germline V gene sequence: CDR1 KGHDR, CDR2 SFDVKD. The CDR3 is 11 residues long. Trimming cost V 10 bases and J 3 bases; bases outside gene matches: 0.

This sequence joins TRBV6-2 or TRBV6-3 and TRBJ2-5, with TRBD1 as a possible D gene (5 bases). Germline CDR1 MNHEY, CDR2 SVGEGT. Trimming took 6 bases from V and 6 from J, leaving 17 bases between them. This CDR3 has 14 amino acids. The CDR3 reads CASSRDAGHKTQYF. The CDR3 DNA reads TGTGCCAGCAGCCGCGACGCAGGGCACAAGACCCAGTACTTC.

V is TRBV28 and J is TRBJ2-7; 7 bases are shared with TRBD2. This CDR3 is built from 16 residues. Germline V gene sequence: CDR1 MDHEN, CDR2 SYDVKM. With V trimmed by 4 bases and J by 0 bases, 9 bases remained unmatched. The DNA of the CDR3 is TGTGCCAGCAGTTGTCCCCCCGGGGGGAGCTCCTACGAGCAGTACGTC. As protein: CASSCPPGGSSYEQYV.

The rearrangement joins TRBV6-6 to TRBJ1-2; possible D gene TRBD1, 5 bases. Germline V gives CDR1 MNHNY, CDR2 SVGAGI (reference sequence). The V and J ends lost 5 bases and 4 bases respectively, with 17 bases between them. The CDR3 runs 15 residues. The CDR3 bases are TGTGCCAGCAGTACCCCCCAGGGCTCTCCCTATGGCTACACCTTC. It translates to CASSTPQGSPYGYTF.

This clone is a singleton in its sample. The rearrangement joins TRBV5-4 to TRBJ2-1; 12 nucleotides align to TRBD1. The V segment lost 4 bases and the J segment 6 bases; nucleotides outside the gene matches: 2. The CDR3 has 14 residues. CDR1 is SGHNT and CDR2 is YYREEE in the germline V gene (reference sequence). The CDR3 DNA reads TGTGCCAGCAGCAGGGACAGGGGGCCCAATGAGCAGTTCTTC. It is translated as CASSRDRGPNEQFF.

The genes are TRBV25-1 and TRBJ1-1, with TRBD1 as a possible D gene (6 bases). The V end was cut by 6 bases, the J end by 3 bases, with 14 bases between. This CDR3 contains 14 residues. CDR1 and CDR2 (germline): MGHDK, SYGVNS. The CDR3: CASRRGGTDTEAFF. The CDR3 nucleotides read TGTGCCAGCAGAAGGGGGGGGACGGACACTGAAGCTTTCTTT. The whole variable domain, filled in from reference TRBV25-1 and TRBJ1-1, reads EADIYQTPRYLVIGTGKKITLECSQTMGHDKMYWYQQDPGMELHLIHYSYGVNSTEKGDLSSESTVSRIRTEHFPLTLESARPSHTSQYLCASRRGGTDTEAFFGQGTRLTVV.

The chain links TRBV10-1 to TRBJ2-1; a weak D match, TRBD2 (6 bases). Germline lookup yields CDR1 WNHNN and CDR2 SYGVQD (reference sequence). The CDR3 is made up of 17 amino acids. V was clipped by 0 bases and J by 0 bases, with 12 bases between them. The CDR3 reads CASSESGGLTSYNEQFF. The CDR3 bases are TGCGCCAGCAGTGAGTCTGGGGGACTGACCTCCTACAATGAGCAGTTCTTC.

V and J are TRBV5-1 and TRBJ1-2; TRBD1 is a possible D gene (6 bases). The germline V gene has CDR1 SGHRS and CDR2 YFSETQ. CDR3 length: 15 residues. Trimming removed 0 bases from V and 4 bases from J, with 13 bases in between. The CDR3 DNA follows: TGCGCCAGCAGCTTGGATTCGCAGGGGCCCTATGGCTACACCTTC. This translates into CASSLDSQGPYGYTF.

The rearrangement links TRBV6-4 to TRBJ1-2; D perhaps matches TRBD1 (6 bases). This CDR3 is built from 15 residues. The germline V and J ends were trimmed by 6 bases and 3 bases, with 17 bases remaining between them. CDR1 MRHNA and CDR2 SNTAGT come from the germline V gene. In nucleotides, the CDR3 is TGTGCCAGCAGCTCTCCGGGAGGGGGGCACTATGGCTACACCTTC. It encodes CASSSPGGGHYGYTF.

This clone was recorded once. CDR3 DNA: TGTGCCAGCAGCCAGGGGACACAGTACCAAGAGACCCAGTACTTC. Translated, it gives CASSQGTQYQETQYF. The V and J genes are TRBV14 and TRBJ2-5; D might be TRBD1 (6 bases). Per germline, CDR1 SGHDN and CDR2 FVKESK. Trimming shortened V by 3 bases and J by 0 bases, and 11 bases separated the two germline ends. The CDR3 covers 15 residues.